A single sample gave rise to the 7 T cell receptor beta chains below, sequenced in a study of T cells in women clearing cervical HPV infection. The protocol was immunoSEQ multiplex PCR, while the TCRdb copy is restricted to in-frame clones and leaves out a portion. Recorded here are more than 15,000 clones; the top ten clones represent approximately 15%. Sequenced sample: blood buffy coat. These TCRs come from a woman between 18 and 70 years old with a cervical HPV16 infection that either progressed to CIN3+ or cleared (not recorded which).

This clone is called medium-sized based on its frequency. The read terminates 3 residues ahead of where the CDR3 ends, so the germline J gene completes it. This rearrangement joins TRBV5-1 to TRBJ1-2, with D possibly being TRBD1 (5 bases). Trimming took off 6 bases at V and 4 bases at J, with 10 bases between the two ends. Per germline, CDR1 SGHRS and CDR2 YFSETQ. This CDR3 region has 12 residues. The sequenced part of the CDR3 DNA is TGCGCCAGCACAGACAGCACCTATGGC. Protein sequence: CASTDSTYG. The full CDR3 is CASTDSTYGYTF.

As for this clone: The read gets to within 3 residues of the CDR3 end, and the germline J gene fills in the rest. The V and J genes are TRBV2 and TRBJ2-7; 10 bases are shared with TRBD1. There are 13 residues in the CDR3. V trimming: 7 bases; J trimming: 5 bases; junction bases outside the gene matches: 5. CDR1 and CDR2 from the germline V gene are SNHLY and FYNNEI. The CDR3 sequence: CASNRDRGDEQYF. The sequenced CDR3 bases are TGTGCCAGCAATAGGGACAGGGGCGACGAG.

A note on this clone: The CDR3 end lies 3 residues beyond the end of the read and is filled in from the germline J gene. The V gene is TRBV7-6, the J gene TRBJ1-4; possibly TRBD1 for D (6 bases). The CDR3 runs 16 residues. In germline, CDR1 is SGHVS, CDR2 FNYEAQ. The V gene lost 4 bases and the J gene lost 0 bases, with 12 bases spanning the gap. The part of the CDR3 DNA that was read is TGTGCCAGCAGCTCCGGACAGAAGTCAACTAATGAAAAA. Its translation: CASSSGQKSTNEK. The whole CDR3 sequence reads CASSSGQKSTNEKLFF.

As concerns this clone: At one end the junction does not follow the germline gene, possibly because of a read error. Read coverage stops 3 residues before the CDR3 terminus; the germline J gene supplies the remainder. Distinct nucleotide sequences in the sample also encode this CDR3. The chain employs TRBV7-6 and TRBJ2-2; 8 nucleotides line up with TRBD1. From germline, CDR1 is SGHVS and CDR2 FNYEAQ. CDR3 length equals 17 residues. CDR3 bases read: TGTGCCAGTAGCTTTCCCCCTGGGACAGGCGGAAACGGGGAG. Its protein is CASSFPPGTGGNGE. The complete CDR3 reads CASSFPPGTGGNGELFF.

With regard to this clone: The CDR3 extends 3 residues past the end of the read, so its final part is completed from the germline J gene. The V call is TRBV2, the J call TRBJ2-1, with D tentatively TRBD1 (5 bases). The CDR3 loop spans 13 amino acids. V was trimmed by 7 bases and J by 3 bases, leaving 10 bases between them. The germline CDR1 and CDR2 sequences are SNHLY and FYNNEI. The CDR3 sequence is CASKGPDYNEQFF. CDR3 bases read: TGTGCCAGCAAGGGGCCTGACTACAATGAG.

With regard to this clone: The read halts 3 residues ahead of the CDR3 end, with the missing end drawn from the germline J gene. The V call is TRBV7-9, the J call TRBJ1-2; D is unresolved. The germline V gene encodes CDR1 SEHNR and CDR2 FQNEAQ (reference sequence). CDR3 size: 14 residues. Partial CDR3 DNA: TGTGCCAGCAGCTTACTGGGCAGTCCCAATGAC. Amino acid sequence: CASSLLGSPND. The CDR3 as a whole reads CASSLLGSPNDYTF. The full variable domain, completed using reference TRBV7-9 and TRBJ1-2, is DTGVSQNPRHKITKRGQNVTFRCDPISEHNRLYWYRQTLGQGPEFLTYFQNEAQLEKSRLLSDRFSAERPKGSFSTLEIQRTEQGDSAMYLCASSLLGSPNDYTFGSGTRLTVV.

About this clone itself: The read terminates 3 residues before the CDR3 end, so the remaining end is supplied by the germline J gene. The chain links TRBV7-9 to TRBJ1-2; D remains ambiguous. CDR3 length: 12 amino acids. Trimming removed 3 bases from V and 7 bases from J, with 9 bases in between. Germline lookup yields CDR1 SEHNR and CDR2 FQNEAQ (reference sequence). The sequenced CDR3 bases are TGTGCCAGCAGCTTCGAGACGGGTGGC. It encodes CASSFETGG. The full CDR3 reads CASSFETGGYTF.